The 29 T cell receptor beta chains presented below share a single source sample, sequenced in a study of long-term antiretroviral therapy in people with HIV. Sequencing used immunoSEQ v3.0 at survey level. Some clones are missing from TCRdb's copy, which holds only in-frame ones; the method was immunoSEQ multiplex PCR. Among more than 25,000 clones, approximately 86% were seen once, and the ten largest hold roughly 7%. This specimen was unsorted PBMCs, taken around 5 years before starting antiretroviral therapy. The receptor set was obtained from a man aged 45 to 65 with HIV.

V usage is TRBV2 and J usage is TRBJ1-6; D is uncertain. Trimming shortened V by 0 bases and J by 6 bases, and 9 bases separated the two germline ends. The length of the CDR3 is 15 residues. CDR1 and CDR2 (germline): SNHLY, FYNNEI. CDR3 region: CASSEAGGINSPLHF. Written as DNA, the CDR3 is TGTGCCAGCAGTGAAGCCGGAGGGATTAATTCACCCCTCCACTTT.

This clone was seen a handful of times. The chain couples TRBV7-9 to TRBJ1-2; D gene ambiguous. This CDR3 has 12 amino acids. The V gene's germline CDR1 is SEHNR and CDR2 FQNEAQ (reference sequence). Trimming stripped 10 bases from V and 7 bases from J, with 16 bases between. Here the CDR3 reads CATLENLGGYTF. The CDR3 DNA sequence: TGTGCCACCCTCGAGAACTTGGGTGGCTACACCTTC.

The chain uses TRBV7-7 and TRBJ2-3, with 10 bases fitting TRBD2. Per germline, CDR1 SSHAT and CDR2 FNYEAQ (reference sequence). The CDR3 length is 18 residues. Germline trimming cut 4 bases from V and 7 bases from J; bases unmatched to any gene: 17. DNA of the CDR3: TGTGCCAGCAGCTCGGCGGTGTCGACTCTAGCGGGGGTGCATACGCAGTATTTT. This translates into CASSSAVSTLAGVHTQYF. The variable domain in full, completed from reference TRBV7-7 and TRBJ2-3, reads GAGVSQSPRYKVTKRGQDVTLRCDPISSHATLYWYQQALGQGPEFLTYFNYEAQPDKSGLPSDRFSAERPEGSISTLTIQRTEQRDSAMYRCASSSAVSTLAGVHTQYFGPGTRLTVL.

V gene TRBV18 combines with J gene TRBJ2-3, with D hard to call. The V and J ends lost 5 bases and 4 bases respectively, with 10 bases between them. CDR1 is KGHSH and CDR2 is LQKENI in the germline V gene. The CDR3 has 13 residues. CDR3 DNA sequence: TGTGCCAGCTCAAGCCTCGGCCCAGATACGCAGTATTTT. Translating it yields CASSSLGPDTQYF.

This chain links TRBV7-9 with TRBJ1-4; 7 bases agree with TRBD1. CDR1 is SEHNR and CDR2 is FQNEAQ in the germline V gene (reference sequence). This CDR3 is built from 15 residues. After removal of 6 bases from V and 4 bases from J, the junction contained 8 bases not matched to a gene. CDR3 sequence (DNA): TGTGCCAGCAGTTCACGGGACAGATATAATGAAAAACTGTTTTTT. Its translation is CASSSRDRYNEKLFF. Combining the CDR3 with reference TRBV7-9 and TRBJ1-4 gives the whole variable domain DTGVSQNPRHKITKRGQNVTFRCDPISEHNRLYWYRQTLGQGPEFLTYFQNEAQLEKSRLLSDRFSAERPKGSFSTLEIQRTEQGDSAMYLCASSSRDRYNEKLFFGSGTQLSVL.

V is TRBV4-1 and J is TRBJ2-1, with D perhaps matching TRBD2 (6 bases). The CDR3 is 15 residues long. Looked up from germline, CDR1 is MGHRA and CDR2 is YSYEKL. The V gene lost 0 bases and the J gene lost 9 bases, with 15 bases spanning the gap. The CDR3 DNA reads as TGCGCCAGCAGCCAAGATTCGGGACTCCGGGGTGAGCAGTTCTTC. Translation gives CASSQDSGLRGEQFF.

This chain connects TRBV9 to TRBJ2-3; D may be TRBD2 (5 bases). The CDR3 extends over 15 amino acids. Trimming left V 0 bases short and J 0 bases short, with 8 bases between. CDR1 is SGDLS, CDR2 YYNGEE, per germline. In nucleotides, the CDR3 is TGTGCCAGCAGCGTAGGAGGCGGGAGCACAGATACGCAGTATTTT. Translating it yields CASSVGGGSTDTQYF. The whole variable domain, remainder taken from reference TRBV9 and TRBJ2-3, is DSGVTQTPKHLITATGQRVTLRCSPRSGDLSVYWYQQSLDQGLQFLIQYYNGEERAKGNILERFSAQQFPDLHSELNLSSLELGDSALYFCASSVGGGSTDTQYFGPGTRLTVL.

This clone was seen just once. The rearrangement joins TRBV5-1 to TRBJ2-7; 7 positions match TRBD1. The CDR3 loop spans 14 amino acids. Unmatched junction bases numbered 5, after V lost 0 bases and J lost 5 bases. Germline V gene sequence: CDR1 SGHRS, CDR2 YFSETQ. The CDR3 DNA follows: TGCGCCAGCAGCTTGGTGCAGGGGGTGGACGAGCAGTACTTC. Amino acid sequence: CASSLVQGVDEQYF.

The V call is TRBV5-1, the J call TRBJ2-1; D is undetermined. The V end lost 4 bases, the J end lost 6 bases, and 20 bases lay between the germline ends. CDR1 and CDR2 (germline): SGHRS, YFSETQ. The CDR3 totals 16 residues. The CDR3 here is CASSLRAELSSNEQFF. The CDR3 DNA reads as TGCGCCAGCAGCCTAAGGGCAGAGCTCTCCAGCAATGAGCAGTTCTTC.

The chain has TRBV15 and TRBJ2-7; TRBD1 might be the D (5 bases). CDR3 length equals 14 residues. Germline loops: CDR1 LNHNV, CDR2 YYDKDF (reference sequence). V lost 1 base, J lost 3 bases, and 10 bases lay in between. CDR3 sequence reads: CATSRAGQGYEQYF. The CDR3 DNA sequence: TGTGCCACCAGCAGAGCGGGCCAGGGCTACGAGCAGTACTTC.

The V and J genes are TRBV5-1 and TRBJ1-1, with D hard to call. The CDR3 length is 16 residues. V was clipped by 4 bases and J by 1 base, with 17 bases between them. The germline V gene encodes CDR1 SGHRS and CDR2 YFSETQ. CDR3: CASSPNGVRRNTEAFF. The CDR3 DNA is TGCGCCAGCAGCCCCAATGGTGTCAGAAGGAACACTGAAGCTTTCTTT. The full variable domain, rest sourced from reference TRBV5-1 and TRBJ1-1, is KAGVTQTPRYLIKTRGQQVTLSCSPISGHRSVSWYQQTPGQGLQFLFEYFSETQRNKGNFPGRFSGRQFSNSRSEMNVSTLELGDSALYLCASSPNGVRRNTEAFFGQGTRLTVV.

This chain uses TRBV7-2 with TRBJ1-3, with 10 bases lining up with TRBD1. Germline V gives CDR1 SGHTA, CDR2 FQGNSA. This CDR3 region has 16 residues. V was clipped by 3 bases and J by 3 bases; unmatched bases: 5. As DNA, the CDR3 is TGTGCCAGCAGCTTTAGACAGGGGGCGGATGGAAACACCATATATTTT. Amino acids: CASSFRQGADGNTIYF.

J is TRBJ1-2 and V is TRBV19; the D is unclear. V was trimmed by 9 bases and J by 2 bases, leaving 13 bases between them. CDR1 is LNHDA, CDR2 SQIVND, per germline (reference sequence). CDR3 length: 13 amino acids. The CDR3 reads CASQSGRNYGYTF. CDR3 sequence (DNA): TGTGCCAGCCAGTCCGGCAGGAACTATGGCTACACCTTC.

The genes are TRBV7-3 and TRBJ2-3; 15 nucleotides match TRBD2. This CDR3 region has 16 residues. V was pared by 4 bases and J by 3 bases, with 2 bases of the junction left unmatched. CDR1 SGHTA and CDR2 FQGTGA come from the germline V gene. This CDR3 reads CASSSGLAGGTDTQYF. The CDR3 bases are TGTGCCAGCAGCTCGGGACTAGCGGGGGGAACAGATACGCAGTATTTT.

The chain has TRBV27 and TRBJ2-1, with 9 bases that match TRBD2. The CDR3 runs 14 residues. The V segment lost 5 bases and the J segment 15 bases; nucleotides outside the gene matches: 14. Germline CDR1 reads MNHEY; CDR2 reads SMNVEV (reference sequence). DNA of the CDR3: TGTGCCAGCAGTCCGACAACCGGGACTAGCTTGGTGTTCTTC. It specifies CASSPTTGTSLVFF.

The chain carries TRBV7-3 and TRBJ2-3; no clear D gene. This CDR3 comprises 14 residues. The V end lost 4 bases, the J end lost 2 bases, and 10 bases lay between the germline ends. Germline V lookup: CDR1 SGHTA, CDR2 FQGTGA. The chain's CDR3 is CASSSGPFTDTQYF. In nucleotides, the CDR3 is TGTGCCAGCAGCTCCGGACCTTTCACAGATACGCAGTATTTT.

The chain employs TRBV29-1 and TRBJ2-1, with 8 bases identical to TRBD1. Germline V lookup: CDR1 SQVTM, CDR2 ANQGSEA. The CDR3 runs 12 residues. After removal of 6 bases from V and 9 bases from J, the junction contained 7 bases not matched to a gene. The DNA of the CDR3 is TGCAGCGTGAACGACAGGGGCCCTGAGCAGTTCTTC. Residues: CSVNDRGPEQFF.

The V gene is TRBV5-1, the J gene TRBJ2-7; maybe TRBD1 (5 bases). Germline lookup yields CDR1 SGHRS and CDR2 YFSETQ. This CDR3 contains 15 residues. The V end was cut by 0 bases, the J end by 3 bases, with 13 bases between. Here the CDR3 reads CASSLGQTVDYEQYF. CDR3 sequence (DNA): TGCGCCAGCAGCTTGGGCCAGACAGTAGACTACGAGCAGTACTTC.

The rearrangement joins TRBV6-5 to TRBJ1-5; TRBD1 might be the D (5 bases). Germline V lookup: CDR1 MNHEY, CDR2 SVGAGI. This CDR3 is built from 13 residues. V lost 5 bases and J lost 5, with 10 bases in between. The CDR3 region is CASSLTGDQPQHF. The CDR3 DNA sequence: TGTGCCAGCAGTCTTACGGGGGATCAGCCCCAGCATTTT.

This clone was found once. The V call is TRBV19, the J call TRBJ2-3; D is undetermined. CDR1 is LNHDA, CDR2 SQIVND, per germline (reference sequence). This CDR3 has 14 amino acids. V was shortened by 2 bases and J by 0 bases, with 6 bases between the two germline ends. CDR3 in DNA: TGTGCCAGTAGTATAAGTACTAGCACAGATACGCAGTATTTT. Translated, it gives CASSISTSTDTQYF.

This clone is medium-sized (0.01 to 0.1%). V is TRBV9 and J is TRBJ1-5, with TRBD1 identical over 7 bases. CDR1 SGDLS and CDR2 YYNGEE come from the germline V gene. Losses at the gene ends were 3 bases for V and 2 bases for J; bases not matched to a gene: 2. CDR3 length: 14 residues. In nucleotides, the CDR3 is TGTGCCAGCAGCGCAGGGGGAGGCAATCAGCCCCAGCATTTT. Protein product: CASSAGGGNQPQHF.

The chain is built from TRBV5-4 and TRBJ2-7; TRBD1 aligns across 8 bases. V was clipped by 1 base and J by 6 bases; unmatched bases: 3. Looked up from germline, CDR1 is SGHNT and CDR2 is YYREEE (reference sequence). CDR3 length equals 13 residues. CDR3 loop: CASSLLQGGEQYF. CDR3 sequence (DNA): TGTGCCAGCAGCTTGCTACAGGGGGGCGAGCAGTACTTC.

In nucleotides, the CDR3 is TGTGCCAGCAGCGGCGGGACAGGCGATAGCAATCAGCCCCAGCATTTT. It is translated as CASSGGTGDSNQPQHF. The V call is TRBV9, the J call TRBJ1-5, with 8 bases matching TRBD1. This CDR3 has 16 amino acids. Trimming at V came to 3 bases and at J to 0 bases, leaving 5 bases not matched to a gene. CDR1 SGDLS and CDR2 YYNGEE come from the germline V gene.

The V gene is TRBV5-1, the J gene TRBJ2-5, with a weak D call TRBD1 (8 bases). The CDR3 is made up of 14 amino acids. Germline CDR1 reads SGHRS; CDR2 reads YFSETQ. V lost 3 bases and J 4 bases, leaving 13 bases between the germline ends. The CDR3 loop reads CASSSQGGRETQYF. The CDR3 nucleotides read TGCGCCAGCAGCTCACAGGGGGGGCGAGAGACCCAGTACTTC.

The chain couples TRBV10-3 to TRBJ1-6; 7 bases map to TRBD1. With 4 bases clipped from V and 8 bases from J, the junction kept 11 bases outside the gene matches. Germline V gives CDR1 ENHRY, CDR2 SYGVKD. The CDR3 extends over 16 amino acids. The chain's CDR3 is CAISGGGNGADSPLHF. CDR3 sequence (DNA): TGTGCCATCAGTGGAGGGGGCAATGGGGCGGATTCACCCCTCCACTTT.

J is TRBJ2-5 and V is TRBV7-2; D possibly matches TRBD1 or TRBD2 (5 bases each). Between the trimmed V and J ends, which lost 2 bases and 1 base, there was a span of 17 bases. The CDR3 totals 17 residues. Germline loops: CDR1 SGHTA, CDR2 FQGNSA. DNA for the CDR3: TGTGCCAGCAGCTTAAAGTGGTCTTATGGGGGCCAAGAGACCCAGTACTTC. It specifies CASSLKWSYGGQETQYF.

The genes are TRBV7-3 and TRBJ2-3; 8 bases fit TRBD2. The CDR3 loop spans 18 amino acids. Germline V lookup: CDR1 SGHTA, CDR2 FQGTGA. With 1 base clipped from V and 0 bases from J, the junction kept 9 bases outside the gene matches. The DNA for the CDR3 is TGTGCCAGCAGCTTAATTGGCCCCTCTAGCGGGAGCACAGATACGCAGTATTTT. Protein: CASSLIGPSSGSTDTQYF.

The genes are TRBV30 and TRBJ1-5; possible D gene TRBD1, 5 bases. CDR3 size: 13 residues. V was shortened by 2 bases and J by 7 bases, with 12 bases between the two germline ends. Germline V gene lookup returns CDR1 GTSNPN and CDR2 SVGIG (reference sequence). The CDR3, as DNA: TGTGCCTGGAGTCTATCGGGACTGCAGCCCCAGCATTTT. Its protein product is CAWSLSGLQPQHF.

This chain uses TRBV4-2 with TRBJ2-7; D assignment may be TRBD1 or TRBD2 (5 bases each). V lost 4 bases and J 5 bases, leaving 6 bases between the germline ends. Germline V gives CDR1 LGHNA, CDR2 YNFKEQ. The CDR3 contains 11 residues. The CDR3 DNA is TGTGCCAGCAGCCGGGGGAACGAGCAGTACTTC. Residues: CASSRGNEQYF.